This T cell receptor beta chain was identified during a study of cytomegalovirus exposure and HLA in healthy donors. Turning to this clone: Its antigen is currently unknown.

Study-wide results and limits: Later, an analysis showed that TCR beta chains associated with HLA were more clonally expanded than others that were equally common. Later on, a genetic analysis was performed. It linked a missense variant in DCLRE1C with V- and J-gene trimming of TCR beta.

The primer mix had 60 Vbeta and 13 Jbeta primers. Using immunoSEQ multiplex PCR, the repertoire was profiled, and TCRdb retains in-frame clones only, with some absent. The profile covers 200,000 to 250,000 clones, with about 74% appearing a single time and 1.8% taken by the ten largest. The receptor comes from a woman aged 30 to 39 in good health and CMV-seronegative. What was sequenced was PBMCs.

This CDR3 is CASSLNGGNRGGYTF. The CDR3 nucleotides read TGTGCCAGCAGTTTGAATGGAGGCAATCGTGGTGGCTACACCTTC. This chain links TRBV27 with TRBJ1-2; no clear D gene. This CDR3 spans 15 amino acids. V was pared by 3 bases and J by 7 bases, with 18 bases between. CDR1 and CDR2 from the germline V gene are MNHEY and SMNVEV (reference sequence).